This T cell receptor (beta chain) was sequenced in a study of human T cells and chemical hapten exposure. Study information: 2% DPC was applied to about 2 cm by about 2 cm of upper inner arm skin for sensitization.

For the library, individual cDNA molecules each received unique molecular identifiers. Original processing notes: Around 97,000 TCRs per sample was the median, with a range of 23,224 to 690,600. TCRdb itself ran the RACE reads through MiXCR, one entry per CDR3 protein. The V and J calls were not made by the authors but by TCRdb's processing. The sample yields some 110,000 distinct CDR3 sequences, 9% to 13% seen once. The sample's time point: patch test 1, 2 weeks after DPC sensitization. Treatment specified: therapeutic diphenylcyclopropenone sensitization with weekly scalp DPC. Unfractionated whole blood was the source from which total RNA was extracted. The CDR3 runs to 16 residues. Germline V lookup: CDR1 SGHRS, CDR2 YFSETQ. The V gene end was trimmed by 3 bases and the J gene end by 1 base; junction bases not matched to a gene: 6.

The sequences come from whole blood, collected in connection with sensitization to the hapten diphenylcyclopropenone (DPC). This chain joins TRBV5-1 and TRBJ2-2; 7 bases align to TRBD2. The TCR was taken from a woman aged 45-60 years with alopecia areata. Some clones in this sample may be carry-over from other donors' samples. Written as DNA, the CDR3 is TGCGCCAGCAGCTGGGGAGTAGCGGGGAACACCGGGGAGCTGTTTTTT. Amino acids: CASSWGVAGNTGELFF.